What follows are 27 T cell receptor beta chains derived from one specimen sequenced in a study of OX40 agonist ivuxolimab in advanced cancers. Only in-frame clones appear in the TCRdb table, and some are missing; sequencing was by immunoSEQ multiplex PCR. The repertoire includes more than 40,000 clones, 88% of them detected once, and 45% to 70% sits in the top ten. The sequencing used CD4+ or CD8+ T cells sorted from blood, collected in a trial of the OX40 agonist ivuxolimab. The source is an adult with an advanced solid tumor such as melanoma, head and neck, liver or kidney cancer.

This clone came up once. The chain recombines TRBV9 with TRBJ2-1; 9 nucleotides line up with TRBD2. Germline CDR1 SGDLS, CDR2 YYNGEE. Germline trimming cut 0 bases from V and 2 bases from J; bases unmatched to any gene: 6. CDR3 length equals 17 residues. The CDR3 spells CASSVDGSGGPYNEQFF. For the CDR3, the DNA is TGTGCCAGCAGCGTAGATGGTAGCGGGGGACCCTACAATGAGCAGTTCTTC.

The rearrangement joins TRBV19 to TRBJ1-1; D is undetermined. Germline CDR1 LNHDA, CDR2 SQIVND (reference sequence). CDR3 length equals 10 residues. Deletions cut 4 bases from V and 8 bases from J, with 5 bases between. CDR3 residues: CASSTEEAFF. CDR3 nucleotide sequence: TGTGCCAGTAGTACTGAAGAAGCTTTCTTT.

V usage is TRBV2 and J usage is TRBJ1-1; D is undetermined. Germline CDR1 and CDR2: SNHLY and FYNNEI. This CDR3 is built from 14 residues. Trimming cost V 4 bases and J 0 bases, with 9 bases left between them. CDR3 bases: TGTGCCAGCAGTGTTGGGCTGTTGAACACTGAAGCTTTCTTT. Translation: CASSVGLLNTEAFF.

This chain joins TRBV5-1 and TRBJ1-4; perhaps TRBD1 as D (6 bases). Germline values: CDR1 SGHRS, CDR2 YFSETQ. CDR3 size: 16 residues. The V end lost 1 base, the J end lost 0 bases, and 10 bases lay between the germline ends. The CDR3 here is CASSLLGQPTNEKLFF. CDR3 DNA sequence: TGCGCCAGCAGCTTGCTCGGACAGCCAACTAATGAAAAACTGTTTTTT.

V and J are TRBV28 and TRBJ2-3; TRBD2 might be the D (6 bases). The CDR3 spans 13 residues. The germline CDR1 and CDR2 sequences are MDHEN and SYDVKM. Deletions cut 9 bases from V and 0 bases from J, with 10 bases between. As DNA, the CDR3 is TGTGCCAGTTGGGAGGCAAGCACAGATACGCAGTATTTT. Translation gives CASWEASTDTQYF.

The gene calls are TRBV29-1 and TRBJ1-3, with D unresolved. V was trimmed by 7 bases and J by 3 bases, leaving 10 bases between them. The CDR3 sequence is 12 residues long. Germline values: CDR1 SQVTM, CDR2 ANQGSEA. The CDR3 DNA follows: TGCAGCGCCGAGGCGGGTGGAAACACCATATATTTT. Amino acid sequence: CSAEAGGNTIYF.

This chain uses TRBV9 with TRBJ2-1, with D perhaps TRBD1 or TRBD2 (5 bases each). CDR3 length: 15 amino acids. CDR1 is SGDLS and CDR2 is YYNGEE in the germline V gene. Trimming took 3 bases from V and 9 from J, leaving 19 bases between them. The DNA of the CDR3 is TGTGCCAGCAGCGCCGAACGAAATCCTGGGGGTGAGCAGTTCTTC. It codes for CASSAERNPGGEQFF.

This chain uses TRBV7-2 with TRBJ2-7; TRBD2 matches 11 bases. Germline assignment: CDR1 SGHTA and CDR2 FQGNSA. The CDR3 loop spans 18 amino acids. The V gene end was trimmed by 1 base and the J gene end by 7 bases; junction bases not matched to a gene: 15. The DNA of the CDR3 is TGTGCCAGCAGCTTAGAAGGGCTAGCGGGGGGTTCCTTATTGGAGCAGTACTTC. Its protein product is CASSLEGLAGGSLLEQYF.

The chain combines TRBV21-1 with TRBJ2-3; the table's D call of TRBD2 was not tested on the DNA. TRBV21-1 counts as a pseudogene. This CDR3 region has 15 residues. CDR3 nucleotides: TGTGCCAGCAGTGTGCGGGCTAGCGGAGGGGATACGCAGTATTTT. It specifies CASSVRASGGDTQYF.

V is TRBV30 and J is TRBJ1-1, with TRBD1 matching over 8 bases. CDR3 length equals 14 residues. Germline CDR1 is GTSNPN and CDR2 is SVGIG (reference sequence). The J segment lost 7 bases and the V segment lost 1 base, leaving 8 bases of the junction unmatched. CDR3 protein: CAWSAWTGYLEAFF. As DNA, the CDR3 is TGTGCCTGGAGTGCCTGGACAGGGTATCTTGAAGCTTTCTTT.

The sample holds one count of this clone. The V gene is TRBV4-3, the J gene TRBJ2-5; D remains unclear. Germline CDR1 LGHNA, CDR2 YSLEER. Trimming stripped 8 bases from V and 5 bases from J, with 15 bases between. CDR3 length: 13 residues. As DNA, the CDR3 is TGCGCCAGCGGACCCCGGCTAGGTGAGACCCAGTACTTC. Amino acids: CASGPRLGETQYF.

V usage is TRBV25-1 and J usage is TRBJ2-7; TRBD1 aligns across 11 bases. Germline CDR1 and CDR2: MGHDK and SYGVNS. V shed 6 bases and J 5 bases; nucleotides not matched to a gene: 15. CDR3 length: 17 amino acids. The CDR3 region has the DNA TGTGCCAGCAGAGGCGGAGCAGGACAGGGGGCGCTGGACGAGCAGTACTTC. It specifies CASRGGAGQGALDEQYF.

Points on this clone: Germline is not matched at one junction end, which may reflect a read error. This rearrangement joins TRBV7-7 to TRBJ2-7, with 9 bases identical to TRBD1. The germline CDR1 and CDR2 sequences are SSHAT and FNYEAQ (reference sequence). The CDR3 is 15 amino acids. This CDR3 reads CASSLGQGMGYEQYF. The CDR3 DNA reads as TGTGCTAGCAGCTTAGGACAGGGGATGGGTTACGAGCAGTACTTC. The full variable domain, its missing parts supplied by reference TRBV7-7 and TRBJ2-7, is GAGVSQSPRYKVTKRGQDVTLRCDPISSHATLYWYQQALGQGPEFLTYFNYEAQPDKSGLPSDRFSAERPEGSISTLTIQRTEQRDSAMYRCASSLGQGMGYEQYFGPGTRLTVT.

The sample holds many counts of this clone. The genes are TRBV11-3 and TRBJ2-2; tentative D call: TRBD2 (6 bases). The germline V gene has CDR1 SGHNT and CDR2 YENEEA. This CDR3 comprises 14 residues. V lost 1 base to trimming and J lost 5 bases, with 8 bases between them. As DNA, the CDR3 is TGTGCCAGCAGCTTAGGGACTACTACCGGGGAGCTGTTTTTT. This gives the protein CASSLGTTTGELFF. Filled out from reference TRBV11-3 and TRBJ2-2, the complete variable domain reads EAGVVQSPRYKIIEKKQPVAFWCNPISGHNTLYWYLQNLGQGPELLIRYENEEAVDDSQLPKDRFSAERLKGVDSTLKIQPAELGDSAVYLCASSLGTTTGELFFGEGSRLTVL.

This clone occurred once. This rearrangement joins TRBV30 to TRBJ1-5, with a tentative D call TRBD1 (5 bases). CDR1 is GTSNPN and CDR2 is SVGIG in the germline V gene (reference sequence). V was shortened by 1 base and J by 4 bases, with 11 bases between the two germline ends. The CDR3 has 14 residues. This CDR3 is CAWSAGQSNQPQHF. CDR3 sequence (DNA): TGTGCCTGGAGTGCCGGACAAAGTAATCAGCCCCAGCATTTT. Full variable domain (rest looked up from reference TRBV30 and TRBJ1-5): SQTIHQWPATLVQPVGSPLSLECTVEGTSNPNLYWYRQAAGRGLQLLFYSVGIGQISSEVPQNLSASRPQDRQFILSSKKLLLSDSGFYLCAWSAGQSNQPQHFGDGTRLSIL.

The V and J genes are TRBV10-2 and TRBJ2-5, with a tentative D call TRBD2 (7 bases). The CDR3 length is 20 residues. Trimming left V 8 bases short and J 5 bases short, with 36 bases between. Germline loops: CDR1 WSHSY, CDR2 SAAADI. The CDR3 sequence is CASSPSEIIWGGASRETQYF. In DNA, the CDR3 is TGCGCCAGCTCGCCCTCCGAGATTATTTGGGGGGGCGCTTCTCGGGAGACCCAGTACTTC.

The V call is TRBV5-6, the J call TRBJ2-5, with 11 bases that match TRBD2. Trimming took 2 bases from V and 5 from J; bases not matched to a gene: 14. The CDR3 length is 18 residues. CDR1 and CDR2 from the germline V gene are SGHDT and YYEEEE. The CDR3 nucleotides read TGTGCCAGCAGCTTTATTCGTGGTAGCGGGGGGGCCCGGGAGACCCAGTACTTC. Amino acid sequence: CASSFIRGSGGARETQYF. Based on the CDR3 plus reference TRBV5-6 and TRBJ2-5, the full variable domain is DAGVTQSPTHLIKTRGQQVTLRCSPKSGHDTVSWYQQALGQGPQFIFQYYEEEERQRGNFPDRFSGHQFPNYSSELNVNALLLGDSALYLCASSFIRGSGGARETQYFGPGTRLLVL.

V gene TRBV27 combines with J gene TRBJ2-7; 9 bases are a match to TRBD1. CDR3 size: 16 residues. Germline V CDR1 and CDR2: MNHEY, SMNVEV (reference sequence). V shed 4 bases, J shed 3 bases, and the junction held 10 bases outside the gene matches. The CDR3 coding sequence is TGTGCCAGCAGTTGGACCGGGACAGGGAAATACTACGAGCAGTACTTC. It codes for CASSWTGTGKYYEQYF.

The V call is TRBV2, the J call TRBJ1-3, with D hard to call. The CDR3 runs to 11 residues. V was clipped by 6 bases and J by 6 bases, with 6 bases between them. Germline CDR1 is SNHLY and CDR2 is FYNNEI. CDR3 sequence (DNA): TGTGCCAGCAGGCGGGAAAACACCATATATTTT. Translation gives CASRRENTIYF.

The chain joins TRBV9 to TRBJ2-1, with 12 bases that match TRBD2. Looked up from germline, CDR1 is SGDLS and CDR2 is YYNGEE. Unmatched junction bases numbered 11, after V lost 0 bases and J lost 7 bases. CDR3 size: 18 residues. Here the CDR3 reads CASSVGFLTSGSLNEQFF. For the CDR3, the DNA is TGTGCCAGCAGCGTAGGTTTTCTGACTAGCGGGAGTTTGAATGAGCAGTTCTTC.

This clone appeared once. The CDR3 sequence is CASSLDGVVLEQYF. The CDR3 DNA is TGCGCCAGCAGCTTGGACGGCGTGGTCCTCGAGCAGTACTTC. V gene TRBV5-1 combines with J gene TRBJ2-7; D uncertain. The V end was cut by 0 bases, the J end by 6 bases, with 13 bases between. Looked up from germline, CDR1 is SGHRS and CDR2 is YFSETQ. The CDR3 runs 14 residues.

This chain links TRBV4-3 with TRBJ2-2; D call uncertain. Trimming cost V 0 bases and J 2 bases, with 1 base left between them. This CDR3 contains 13 residues. Germline CDR1 LGHNA, CDR2 YSLEER. The CDR3 nucleotides are TGCGCCAGCAGCCAAGATAACACCGGGGAGCTGTTTTTT. Its translation: CASSQDNTGELFF.

This clone has only a few counts. The chain links TRBV5-1 to TRBJ2-1, with a possible D match to TRBD2 (8 bases). CDR3 length equals 16 residues. With 0 bases removed from V and 8 bases from J, the gap between germline ends came to 18 bases. Germline V CDR1 and CDR2: SGHRS, YFSETQ. CDR3 nucleotides: TGCGCCAGCAGCTTGGGCGGACTAGCACAGGGGCATGAGCAGTTCTTC. Translated: CASSLGGLAQGHEQFF.

This clone came up a few times. This chain links TRBV19 with TRBJ2-7, with D perhaps matching TRBD1 or TRBD2 (5 bases each). This CDR3 comprises 13 residues. Germline V CDR1 and CDR2: LNHDA, SQIVND (reference sequence). With 5 bases removed from V and 3 bases from J, the gap between germline ends came to 11 bases. CDR3 in amino acids: CASSPRDGYEQYF. CDR3 nucleotides: TGTGCCAGTAGTCCCAGGGACGGCTACGAGCAGTACTTC.

This chain connects TRBV11-2 to TRBJ1-1; TRBD1 agrees at 8 bases. Germline V CDR1 and CDR2: SGHAT, FQNNGV. V lost 6 bases, J lost 4 bases, and 10 bases stayed unmatched. CDR3 size: 15 residues. The CDR3 sequence: CASSATGGKGTEAFF. The CDR3 DNA sequence: TGTGCCAGCAGTGCTACAGGGGGAAAAGGCACTGAAGCTTTCTTT.

This chain joins TRBV19 and TRBJ1-2, with TRBD1 matching 9 bases. The CDR3 extends over 15 amino acids. Trimming took 5 bases from V and 2 from J; bases not matched to a gene: 6. From germline, CDR1 is LNHDA and CDR2 SQIVND (reference sequence). CDR3 region: CASSAWTGENYGYTF. DNA of the CDR3: TGTGCCAGTAGTGCTTGGACAGGGGAGAACTATGGCTACACCTTC.

This clone occurred a few times. The V call is TRBV7-6, the J call TRBJ2-5; tentative D call: TRBD1 (6 bases). V was cut by 2 bases and J by 1 base, with 11 bases left in between. CDR1 is SGHVS, CDR2 FNYEAQ, per germline. The CDR3 has 15 residues. In DNA, the CDR3 is TGTGCCAGCAGCTTAATTACAGGGCCCCAAGAGACCCAGTACTTC. Translated: CASSLITGPQETQYF. The entire variable domain, with the rest obtained from reference TRBV7-6 and TRBJ2-5, is as follows: GAGVSQSPRYKVTKRGQDVALRCDPISGHVSLYWYRQALGQGPEFLTYFNYEAQQDKSGLPNDRFSAERPEGSISTLTIQRTEQRDSAMYRCASSLITGPQETQYFGPGTRLLVL.